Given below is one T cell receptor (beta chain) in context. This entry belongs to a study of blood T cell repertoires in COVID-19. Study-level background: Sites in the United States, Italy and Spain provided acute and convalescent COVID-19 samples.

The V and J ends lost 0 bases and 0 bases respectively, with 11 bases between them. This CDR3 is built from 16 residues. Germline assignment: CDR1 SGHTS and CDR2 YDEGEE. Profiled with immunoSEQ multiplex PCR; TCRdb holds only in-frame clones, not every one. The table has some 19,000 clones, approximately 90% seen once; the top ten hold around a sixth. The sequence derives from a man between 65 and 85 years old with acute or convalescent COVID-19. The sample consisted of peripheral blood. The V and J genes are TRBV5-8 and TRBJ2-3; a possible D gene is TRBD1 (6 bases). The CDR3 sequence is CASSLGGQGSTDTQYF. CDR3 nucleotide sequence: TGTGCCAGCAGCTTGGGGGGCCAGGGGAGCACAGATACGCAGTATTTT.